The clone carrying this TCR beta chain was picked up a small number of times. Its antigen is not known. Every TCR beta cDNA library bore unique molecular identifiers. MiXCR, run by TCRdb on the PCR reads, gives a single entry per CDR3 protein. This sample yields fewer than 550,000 distinct CDR3 sequences, of which around a third are seen a single time; around 5.9% belongs to the top ten. Trimming stripped 1 base from V and 4 bases from J, with 4 bases between. Germline CDR1 is SGHNT and CDR2 is YENEEA. CDR3 size: 13 residues. The data belong to a study of post-analysis software for immune sequencing data. Findings and caveats of the study: Batch-mates among the samples co-clustered strongly by F measure. Four or five TRBV segments occurring more often in patients than controls included TRBV5-6, TRBV5-1 and TRBV20-1.

J is TRBJ2-2 and V is TRBV11-3, with D unclear. The sequencing sample was made of blood. The clonotype was recovered from a girl under 18 with multiple sclerosis. CDR3 in amino acids: CASSLAPTGELFF. The CDR3 nucleotides read TGTGCCAGCAGCTTAGCCCCCACCGGGGAGCTGTTTTTT.